The present T cell receptor beta chain was sequenced within a study of cytomegalovirus exposure and HLA in healthy donors. Note on this clone: Its matching antigen is unknown.

Findings of the study overall: Presence/absence analyses assumed roughly uniform sequencing depth across donors.

Germline CDR1 SEHNR, CDR2 FQNEAQ (reference sequence). The CDR3 totals 14 residues. V gave up 1 base and J gave up 3 bases, with 7 bases separating them. Use of 60 Vbeta and 13 Jbeta primers characterized the PCR. TCRdb's copy holds only in-frame clones and misses some; the assay was immunoSEQ multiplex PCR. This repertoire shows roughly 130,000 clones, over 70% found once; its top ten account for approximately 2.1%. The sequence was collected from a middle-aged woman in good health and CMV-seropositive. The source material was PBMCs. This rearrangement joins TRBV7-9 to TRBJ2-1; maybe TRBD2 (5 bases). The chain's CDR3 is CASSLGGLYNEQFF. The DNA for the CDR3 is TGTGCCAGCAGCTTAGGAGGACTCTACAATGAGCAGTTCTTC.